This TCR beta chain emerged from a study of OX40 agonist ivuxolimab in advanced cancers. Study observations and caveats: Some of the nonresponding patients also showed low levels of normalized T-cell clonal expansion.

As concerns this clone: The antigen is undetermined.

Trimming left V 4 bases short and J 3 bases short, with 9 bases between. The CDR3 runs 13 residues. The germline V gene encodes CDR1 MDHEN and CDR2 SYDVKM. The assay was immunoSEQ multiplex PCR, and TCRdb's table has in-frame clones only and misses some. The sample lists about 62,000 clones; approximately 81% were seen once. The source is an adult with an advanced solid tumor such as melanoma, head and neck, liver or kidney cancer. The V call is TRBV28, the J call TRBJ1-2; no clear D. This specimen consisted of CD4+ or CD8+ T cells sorted from blood, obtained in a trial of the OX40 agonist ivuxolimab. CDR3 nucleotides: TGTGCCAGCAGTTCGACCGAGGACTATGGCTACACCTTC. Its translation: CASSSTEDYGYTF.